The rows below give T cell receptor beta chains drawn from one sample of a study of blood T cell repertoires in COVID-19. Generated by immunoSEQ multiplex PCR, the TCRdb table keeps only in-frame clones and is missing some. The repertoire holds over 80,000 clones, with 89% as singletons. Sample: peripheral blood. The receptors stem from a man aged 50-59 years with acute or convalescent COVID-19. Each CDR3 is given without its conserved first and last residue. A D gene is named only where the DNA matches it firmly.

cdr3_aa: ASSATGPGTEAF; cdr3_length: 12; j_call: TRBJ1-1; v_call: TRBV18; d_call: TRBD1
cdr3_aa: ASSLGEETQY; cdr3_length: 10; j_call: TRBJ2-5; v_call: TRBV11-2; d_call: NA
cdr3_aa: ASSQVSRGQF; cdr3_length: 10; j_call: TRBJ2-1; v_call: TRBV3-1/TRBV3-2; d_call: NA
cdr3_aa: ASTLYGRGATGELF; cdr3_length: 14; j_call: TRBJ2-2; v_call: TRBV19; d_call: NA
cdr3_aa: ASSAQDIGYT; cdr3_length: 10; j_call: TRBJ1-2; v_call: TRBV28; d_call: NA
cdr3_aa: ASSIDPGGTGVNQPQH; cdr3_length: 16; j_call: TRBJ1-5; v_call: TRBV19; d_call: TRBD1
cdr3_aa: ASTRPGGAGGYT; cdr3_length: 12; j_call: TRBJ1-2; v_call: TRBV6-5; d_call: TRBD1
cdr3_aa: ASSQGQGNTEAF; cdr3_length: 12; j_call: TRBJ1-1; v_call: TRBV4-2; d_call: TRBD1
cdr3_aa: ASSYIFGGQQETQY; cdr3_length: 14; j_call: TRBJ2-5; v_call: TRBV6-5; d_call: NA
cdr3_aa: ATSRDWGTSGGYEQY; cdr3_length: 15; j_call: TRBJ2-3; v_call: TRBV15; d_call: TRBD2
cdr3_aa: ASSLDTFGYT; cdr3_length: 10; j_call: TRBJ1-2; v_call: TRBV7-9; d_call: NA
cdr3_aa: ASSGSGTSQY; cdr3_length: 10; j_call: TRBJ2-3; v_call: TRBV2; d_call: NA
cdr3_aa: ASSDGQTYEQY; cdr3_length: 11; j_call: TRBJ2-7; v_call: TRBV6-1; d_call: NA
cdr3_aa: ASSRSAGGGTEAF; cdr3_length: 13; j_call: TRBJ1-1; v_call: TRBV7-2; d_call: NA
cdr3_aa: ASSPGQADTEAF; cdr3_length: 12; j_call: TRBJ1-1; v_call: TRBV7-9; d_call: TRBD1
cdr3_aa: ASSQDAGDSSGANVLT; cdr3_length: 16; j_call: TRBJ2-6; v_call: TRBV4-1; d_call: TRBD1
cdr3_aa: ASRTGDRGRGYT; cdr3_length: 12; j_call: TRBJ1-2; v_call: TRBV6-5; d_call: TRBD1
cdr3_aa: ASQRDRGLYGYT; cdr3_length: 12; j_call: TRBJ1-2; v_call: TRBV11-3; d_call: TRBD1
cdr3_aa: ASSPGWEETQY; cdr3_length: 11; j_call: TRBJ2-5; v_call: TRBV5-1; d_call: NA
cdr3_aa: ASSLRTGDRTEAF; cdr3_length: 13; j_call: TRBJ1-1; v_call: TRBV5-1; d_call: NA
cdr3_aa: ASSYQGGGQPQH; cdr3_length: 12; j_call: TRBJ1-5; v_call: TRBV6-5; d_call: NA
cdr3_aa: ASSQLAVTTDTQY; cdr3_length: 13; j_call: TRBJ2-3; v_call: TRBV14; d_call: TRBD2
cdr3_aa: ASSDTDNSPLH; cdr3_length: 11; j_call: TRBJ1-6; v_call: TRBV7-3; d_call: NA
cdr3_aa: SASVYNEQF; cdr3_length: 9; j_call: TRBJ2-1; v_call: TRBV20-1; d_call: NA
cdr3_aa: ASSLASGAMKLF; cdr3_length: 12; j_call: TRBJ1-4; v_call: TRBV7-8; d_call: NA
cdr3_aa: ASSYKGTRATDTQY; cdr3_length: 14; j_call: TRBJ2-3; v_call: TRBV6-5; d_call: NA
cdr3_aa: SVSKGVNPRAF; cdr3_length: 11; j_call: TRBJ1-1; v_call: TRBV29-1; d_call: NA
cdr3_aa: ATSDPRQFPTDTQY; cdr3_length: 14; j_call: TRBJ2-3; v_call: TRBV24-1; d_call: NA
cdr3_aa: ASSSHTGTYEQY; cdr3_length: 12; j_call: TRBJ2-7; v_call: TRBV7-8; d_call: NA
cdr3_aa: AIRDLTRGGTDTQY; cdr3_length: 14; j_call: TRBJ2-3; v_call: TRBV10-3; d_call: TRBD2
cdr3_aa: ASSLGVTAYNEQF; cdr3_length: 13; j_call: TRBJ2-1; v_call: TRBV5-5; d_call: NA
cdr3_aa: ASSTQGYSNQPQH; cdr3_length: 13; j_call: TRBJ1-5; v_call: TRBV6-6; d_call: NA
cdr3_aa: ASSTGVTGELF; cdr3_length: 11; j_call: TRBJ2-2; v_call: TRBV10-1; d_call: TRBD1
cdr3_aa: SVEGGGSTEAF; cdr3_length: 11; j_call: TRBJ1-1; v_call: TRBV29-1; d_call: NA
cdr3_aa: ASSHRLAGGGETQY; cdr3_length: 14; j_call: TRBJ2-5; v_call: TRBV28; d_call: TRBD2
cdr3_aa: ASRLTGSQETQY; cdr3_length: 12; j_call: TRBJ2-5; v_call: TRBV6-5; d_call: NA
cdr3_aa: ASSFQTRSLYGYT; cdr3_length: 13; j_call: TRBJ1-2; v_call: TRBV28; d_call: NA
cdr3_aa: SASRRPSGGTDTQY; cdr3_length: 14; j_call: TRBJ2-3; v_call: TRBV20-1; d_call: TRBD2
cdr3_aa: ASSEAFTAYQPQH; cdr3_length: 13; j_call: TRBJ1-5; v_call: TRBV6-1; d_call: NA
cdr3_aa: ASSRQGAPYGYT; cdr3_length: 12; j_call: TRBJ1-2; v_call: TRBV5-5; d_call: TRBD1
cdr3_aa: AWSVRWDRAGYT; cdr3_length: 12; j_call: TRBJ1-2; v_call: TRBV30; d_call: TRBD1
cdr3_aa: ASSIFNTGGNEQF; cdr3_length: 13; j_call: TRBJ2-1; v_call: TRBV19; d_call: TRBD1
cdr3_aa: SARGPQGHT; cdr3_length: 9; j_call: TRBJ1-2; v_call: TRBV20-1; d_call: NA
cdr3_aa: ASSLDLQGTEPQH; cdr3_length: 13; j_call: TRBJ1-5; v_call: TRBV7-9; d_call: TRBD1
cdr3_aa: ASSPYRQGTNTGELF; cdr3_length: 15; j_call: TRBJ2-2; v_call: TRBV28; d_call: TRBD1
cdr3_aa: ASTLGQGDTGELF; cdr3_length: 13; j_call: TRBJ2-2; v_call: TRBV9; d_call: TRBD1
cdr3_aa: ASSRTGQGNTGELF; cdr3_length: 14; j_call: TRBJ2-2; v_call: TRBV7-3; d_call: TRBD1